The 23 T cell receptor beta chains reported below all come from one sample, sequenced in a study of blood T cell repertoires in COVID-19. The method was immunoSEQ multiplex PCR; TCRdb's version includes in-frame clones alone and lacks a portion of them. Of 90,000 to 150,000 clones in the sample, around 89% were seen once. The sequencing sample was made of peripheral blood. The source is a human donor with acute or convalescent COVID-19. The donor label of this sample is uncertain.

In nucleotides, the CDR3 is TGTGCCAGCAGCTTAATAGCGGGCCTAGCCAAAAACATTCAGTACTTC. The encoded protein is CASSLIAGLAKNIQYF. The rearrangement links TRBV7-9 to TRBJ2-4, with 7 bases matching TRBD2. The germline V gene has CDR1 SEHNR and CDR2 FQNEAQ (reference sequence). The V gene end was trimmed by 2 bases and the J gene end by 0 bases; junction bases not matched to a gene: 4. The CDR3 is made up of 16 amino acids.

The chain is built from TRBV28 and TRBJ1-2; the D gene is possibly TRBD1 (6 bases). Germline loops: CDR1 MDHEN, CDR2 SYDVKM. The CDR3 sequence is 13 residues long. Deletions cut 6 bases from V and 3 bases from J, with 11 bases between. In DNA form, the CDR3 reads TGTGCCAGCAGGGGGGGGCCGGACTATGGCTACACCTTC. Its translation: CASRGGPDYGYTF.

This chain uses TRBV27 with TRBJ2-1; D is perhaps TRBD2 (6 bases). The CDR3 has 15 residues. V lost 5 bases and J 6 bases, leaving 17 bases between the germline ends. Germline loops: CDR1 MNHEY, CDR2 SMNVEV (reference sequence). The CDR3 nucleotides are TGTGCCAGCAGTACCCCCGGGAGATACAGCAATGAGCAGTTCTTC. Its protein is CASSTPGRYSNEQFF.

The rearrangement links TRBV10-3 to TRBJ1-3, with D possibly being TRBD1 (5 bases). Germline V gene lookup returns CDR1 ENHRY and CDR2 SYGVKD. V was cut by 0 bases and J by 4 bases, with 16 bases left in between. The CDR3 is 17 amino acids. The CDR3 here is CAISESLGRVDGNTIYF. The CDR3 region has the DNA TGTGCCATCAGTGAGTCTTTGGGCAGGGTAGACGGAAACACCATATATTTT.

The genes are TRBV5-4 and TRBJ1-6, with 7 bases identical to TRBD1. Germline V gives CDR1 SGHNT, CDR2 YYREEE (reference sequence). This CDR3 has 14 amino acids. The trim removed 0 bases at V and 8 bases at J, leaving 2 bases unmatched. CDR3 DNA sequence: TGTGCCAGCAGCTTGGAGGGGGCGTATTCACCCCTCCACTTT. This gives the protein CASSLEGAYSPLHF.

The chain carries TRBV25-1 and TRBJ1-2; a weak D match, TRBD1 (6 bases). Germline CDR1 reads MGHDK; CDR2 reads SYGVNS. Trimming removed 5 bases at V and 0 bases at J, with 13 bases between. This CDR3 region has 15 residues. CDR3 DNA sequence: TGTGCCAGCAGTCTATCAGGGGCAGCTAACTATGGCTACACCTTC. This codes for CASSLSGAANYGYTF.

This clone was counted a few times. The chain combines TRBV18 with TRBJ1-1; 7 bases line up with TRBD1. The V and J ends lost 5 bases and 3 bases, in that order; junction bases with no gene match: 6. The CDR3 covers 14 residues. Germline V gives CDR1 KGHSH, CDR2 LQKENI. This CDR3 is CASSLTGQDTEAFF. CDR3 in DNA: TGTGCCAGCTCATTGACAGGGCAGGACACTGAAGCTTTCTTT.

This chain joins TRBV3-1 (or the pseudogene TRBV3-2) and TRBJ1-4, with D unclear. The CDR3 length is 12 residues. CDR1 is LGHDT, CDR2 YNNKEL, per germline (reference sequence). The V end lost 2 bases, the J end lost 8 bases, and 6 bases lay between the germline ends. The CDR3 coding sequence is TGTGCCAGCAGCCAAACGCGGGAAAAACTGTTTTTT. This codes for CASSQTREKLFF.

The rearrangement links TRBV25-1 to TRBJ2-1; 8 positions agree with TRBD2. J was trimmed by 0 bases and V by 5 bases; bases with no gene match: 3. Germline CDR1 is MGHDK and CDR2 is SYGVNS. The CDR3 totals 15 residues. The CDR3 loop reads CASSPAGGSYNEQFF. The CDR3 DNA follows: TGTGCCAGCAGTCCTGCGGGAGGCTCCTACAATGAGCAGTTCTTC.

The chain joins TRBV4-1 to TRBJ1-2; 8 bases agree with TRBD1. The CDR3 runs to 15 residues. CDR1 is MGHRA, CDR2 YSYEKL, per germline. V lost 6 bases to trimming and J lost 4 bases; unmatched junction nucleotides: 10. The CDR3 bases are TGCGCCAGCAGGAAACCCGGACAGGGAGGCTATGGCTACACCTTC. This translates into CASRKPGQGGYGYTF.

A word on this clone: The germline gene is not matched at one end of the junction; a read error may be the cause. The V call is TRBV28, the J call TRBJ1-2; 7 bases are a match to TRBD1. The length of the CDR3 is 16 residues. The germline CDR1 and CDR2 sequences are MDHEN and SYDVKM. CDR3 bases: TGTGCCAGCAGTGTATGGGACAGTCGAACAAACTATGGCTACACCTTC. It codes for CASSVWDSRTNYGYTF.

This clone was recorded once. The rearrangement uses TRBV28 and TRBJ1-2; 8 bases agree with TRBD1. Unmatched junction bases numbered 8, after V lost 5 bases and J lost 6 bases. Germline CDR1 MDHEN, CDR2 SYDVKM. This CDR3 region has 14 residues. The CDR3 DNA is TGTGCCAGCAGTCCCAGTTCAGGGGGCAATGGCTACACCTTC. Residues: CASSPSSGGNGYTF.

Details on this clone: Other DNA sequences of this sample code for an identical CDR3. The gene calls are TRBV7-2 and TRBJ2-7, with a tentative D call TRBD2 (5 bases). The V end was cut by 1 base, the J end by 4 bases, with 11 bases between. The CDR3 is 14 residues long. Per the germline V gene, CDR1 is SGHTA and CDR2 is FQGNSA. CDR3 sequence (DNA): TGTGCCAGCAGCTTAGGGGTCGGGGTTTACGAGCAGTACTTC. Protein product: CASSLGVGVYEQYF.

The J gene is TRBJ1-2, the V gene TRBV19, with 8 bases identical to TRBD1. Germline V CDR1 and CDR2: LNHDA, SQIVND (reference sequence). Losses at the gene ends were 7 bases for V and 6 bases for J; bases not matched to a gene: 13. CDR3 length: 15 residues. As DNA, the CDR3 is TGTGCCAGTATTTCAGGGGGCAAAGAAGCCGATGGCTACACCTTC. Protein: CASISGGKEADGYTF.

The genes are TRBV7-2 and TRBJ1-3; tentative D call: TRBD1 (6 bases). From germline, CDR1 is SGHTA and CDR2 FQGNSA. The length of the CDR3 is 16 residues. The ends were cut back, 6 bases at V and 3 bases at J, with 18 bases in the middle. The CDR3 sequence is CASSLAGAQDGNTIYF. CDR3 DNA sequence: TGTGCCAGCAGTTTGGCAGGGGCGCAAGATGGAAACACCATATATTTT.

V and J are TRBV5-1 and TRBJ2-2; TRBD1 matches 8 bases. Trimming cost V 4 bases and J 2 bases; bases outside gene matches: 1. Germline-derived CDR1 and CDR2 are SGHRS and YFSETQ. The CDR3 contains 14 residues. CDR3 sequence: CASSQGANTGELFF. CDR3 sequence (DNA): TGCGCCAGCAGCCAGGGGGCAAACACCGGGGAGCTGTTTTTT. Using reference TRBV5-1 and TRBJ2-2 for the parts outside the CDR3, the full variable domain is KAGVTQTPRYLIKTRGQQVTLSCSPISGHRSVSWYQQTPGQGLQFLFEYFSETQRNKGNFPGRFSGRQFSNSRSEMNVSTLELGDSALYLCASSQGANTGELFFGEGSRLTVL.

This clone was observed once. V is TRBV9 and J is TRBJ1-1; a possible D gene is TRBD1 (6 bases). The germline CDR1 and CDR2 sequences are SGDLS and YYNGEE. The length of the CDR3 is 15 residues. Trimming took 0 bases from V and 1 from J, leaving 10 bases between them. The CDR3 DNA follows: TGTGCCAGCAGCGTAGCGGTAGGGGGGAACACTGAAGCTTTCTTT. It codes for CASSVAVGGNTEAFF.

This clone came up a few times. The chain joins TRBV11-2 to TRBJ2-7; D is uncertain. This CDR3 is built from 13 residues. V lost 4 bases to trimming and J lost 1 base, with 8 bases between them. Germline CDR1 reads SGHAT; CDR2 reads FQNNGV. CDR3 nucleotides: TGTGCCAGCAGCTCCCTAGTTTCCTACGAGCAGTACTTC. Residues: CASSSLVSYEQYF.

This CDR3 is CASSRGTGRSYEQYF. CDR3 DNA: TGTGCCAGTAGCCGAGGGACAGGGAGGTCCTACGAGCAGTACTTC. V is TRBV19 and J is TRBJ2-7, with TRBD1 identical over 9 bases. J gave up 1 base and V 6 bases, and 7 bases lay outside the gene matches. Germline V lookup: CDR1 LNHDA, CDR2 SQIVND (reference sequence). The CDR3 loop spans 15 amino acids.

V is TRBV7-2 and J is TRBJ2-5, with 7 bases aligning to TRBD2. V shed 3 bases and J 5 bases; nucleotides not matched to a gene: 6. CDR1 and CDR2 from the germline V gene are SGHTA and FQGNSA. This CDR3 is 14 amino acids long. The CDR3 is CASSLRTSTETQYF. The DNA for the CDR3 is TGTGCCAGCAGCTTGAGGACTAGTACGGAGACCCAGTACTTC.

This clone was picked up a small number of times. This chain links TRBV2 with TRBJ1-6; 7 bases align to TRBD1. Trimming took 4 bases from V and 10 from J; bases not matched to a gene: 10. This CDR3 is built from 15 residues. Germline loops: CDR1 SNHLY, CDR2 FYNNEI. The CDR3 reads CASSGQGGSGSPLHF. CDR3 in DNA: TGTGCCAGCAGTGGCCAAGGGGGCTCCGGCTCACCCCTCCACTTT.

This chain links TRBV28 with TRBJ2-2; D unresolved. Trimming pared 4 bases from V and 0 bases from J, leaving 9 bases between. From germline, CDR1 is MDHEN and CDR2 SYDVKM. The CDR3 sequence is 15 residues long. For the CDR3, the DNA is TGTGCCAGCAGTTACTGGCAGGCGAACACCGGGGAGCTGTTTTTT. Protein product: CASSYWQANTGELFF. Using reference TRBV28 and TRBJ2-2 for the parts outside the CDR3, the full variable domain is DVKVTQSSRYLVKRTGEKVFLECVQDMDHENMFWYRQDPGLGLRLIYFSYDVKMKEKGDIPEGYSVSREKKERFSLILESASTNQTSMYLCASSYWQANTGELFFGEGSRLTVL.

This clone was counted between two and nine times. This sequence joins TRBV30 and TRBJ2-5; TRBD1 might be the D (5 bases). Germline-derived CDR1 and CDR2 are GTSNPN and SVGIG (reference sequence). This CDR3 region has 15 residues. Trimming pared 0 bases from V and 4 bases from J, leaving 15 bases between. The CDR3 nucleotides read TGTGCCTGGAGTGTGGGGTCAGGGCCATCAGAGACCCAGTACTTC. Protein: CAWSVGSGPSETQYF.